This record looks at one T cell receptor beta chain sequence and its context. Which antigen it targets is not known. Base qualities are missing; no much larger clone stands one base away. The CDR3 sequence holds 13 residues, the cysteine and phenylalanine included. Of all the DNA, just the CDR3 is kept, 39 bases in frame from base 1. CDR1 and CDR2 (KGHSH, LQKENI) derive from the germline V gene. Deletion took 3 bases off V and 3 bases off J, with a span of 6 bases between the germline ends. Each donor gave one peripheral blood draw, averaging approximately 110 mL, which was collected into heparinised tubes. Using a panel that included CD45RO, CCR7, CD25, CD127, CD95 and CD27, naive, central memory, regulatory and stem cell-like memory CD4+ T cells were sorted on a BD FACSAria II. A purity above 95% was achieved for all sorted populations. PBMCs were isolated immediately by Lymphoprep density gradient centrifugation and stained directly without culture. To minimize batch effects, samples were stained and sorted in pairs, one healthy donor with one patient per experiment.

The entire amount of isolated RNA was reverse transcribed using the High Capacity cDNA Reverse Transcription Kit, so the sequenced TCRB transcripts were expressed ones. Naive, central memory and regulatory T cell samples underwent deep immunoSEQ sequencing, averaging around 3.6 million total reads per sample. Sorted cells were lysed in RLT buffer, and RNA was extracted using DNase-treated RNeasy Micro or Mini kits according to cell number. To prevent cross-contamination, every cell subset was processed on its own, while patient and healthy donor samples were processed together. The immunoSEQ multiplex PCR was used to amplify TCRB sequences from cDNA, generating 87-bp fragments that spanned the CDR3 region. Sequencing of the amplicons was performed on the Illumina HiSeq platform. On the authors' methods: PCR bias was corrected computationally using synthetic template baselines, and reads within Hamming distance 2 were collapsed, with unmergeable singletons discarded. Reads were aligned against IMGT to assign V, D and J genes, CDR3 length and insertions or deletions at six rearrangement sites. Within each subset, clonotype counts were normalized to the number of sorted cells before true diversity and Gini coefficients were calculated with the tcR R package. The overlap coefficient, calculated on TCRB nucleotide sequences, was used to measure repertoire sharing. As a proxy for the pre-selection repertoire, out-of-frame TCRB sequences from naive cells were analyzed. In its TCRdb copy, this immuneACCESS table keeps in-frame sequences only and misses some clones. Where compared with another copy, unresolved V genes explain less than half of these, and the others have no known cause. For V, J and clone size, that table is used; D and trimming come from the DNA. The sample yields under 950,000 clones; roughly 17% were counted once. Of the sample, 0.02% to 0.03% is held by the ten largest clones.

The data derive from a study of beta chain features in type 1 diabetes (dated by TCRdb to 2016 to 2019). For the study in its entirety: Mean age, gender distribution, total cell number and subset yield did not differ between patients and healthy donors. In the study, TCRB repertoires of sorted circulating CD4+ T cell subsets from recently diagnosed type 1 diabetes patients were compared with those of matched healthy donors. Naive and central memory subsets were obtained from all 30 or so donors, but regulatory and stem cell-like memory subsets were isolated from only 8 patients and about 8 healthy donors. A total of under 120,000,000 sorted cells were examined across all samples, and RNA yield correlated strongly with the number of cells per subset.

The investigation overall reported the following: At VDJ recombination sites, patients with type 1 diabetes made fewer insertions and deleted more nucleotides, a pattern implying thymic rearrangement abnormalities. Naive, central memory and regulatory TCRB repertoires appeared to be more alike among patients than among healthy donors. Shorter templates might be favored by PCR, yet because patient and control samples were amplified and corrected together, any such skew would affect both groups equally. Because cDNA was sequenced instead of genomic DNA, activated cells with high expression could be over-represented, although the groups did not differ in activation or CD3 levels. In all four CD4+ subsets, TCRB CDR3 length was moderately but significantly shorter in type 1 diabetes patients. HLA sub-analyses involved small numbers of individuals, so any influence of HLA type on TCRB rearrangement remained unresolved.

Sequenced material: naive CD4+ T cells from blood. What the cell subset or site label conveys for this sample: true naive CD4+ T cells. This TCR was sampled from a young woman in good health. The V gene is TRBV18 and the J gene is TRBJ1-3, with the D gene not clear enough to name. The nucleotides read TGTGCCAGCTCACCCTCTCATGGAAACACCATATATTTT. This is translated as CASSPSHGNTIYF.